This T cell receptor (beta chain) originates from a study of blood T cell repertoires in COVID-19. Study information: Whether acute or convalescent, the COVID-19 samples came from the United States, Italy and Spain. The analysed material was cDNA or gDNA that came from T cells, B-cell-depleted T cells, or PBMCs.

The CDR3 has 17 amino acids. V lost 0 bases and J lost 0; bases outside the gene matches: 8. Per the germline V gene, CDR1 is SGHNT and CDR2 is YENEEA. Per the original methods: Amplifying reference gene primers gave estimates of nucleated cell counts. Measured with immunoSEQ multiplex PCR; TCRdb has only the in-frame clones, and not every one. V, J and clone size are taken as reported in that table, and D and trimming were inferred from the DNA itself. This table has roughly 40,000 clones, about four fifths appearing once. This TCR derives from a human donor with acute or convalescent COVID-19. The donor label of this sample is uncertain. The sequenced sample consisted of peripheral blood. The V gene is TRBV11-3, the J gene TRBJ2-7, with 7 positions matching TRBD1. The CDR3 loop is CASSLDPPGTASYEQYF. Here the CDR3 DNA reads TGTGCCAGCAGCTTAGATCCCCCTGGGACAGCCTCCTACGAGCAGTACTTC.